A single sample is the source of the 30 T cell receptor beta chains below, sequenced in a study of beta chain features in type 1 diabetes. For these receptors, no antigen is known. Expressed TCRB transcripts got sequenced, as all isolated RNA was reverse transcribed. TCRdb's copy holds only in-frame clones and misses some; the assay was immunoSEQ multiplex PCR. The sample has around 180,000 clones; 6.5% to 9.5% are singletons. The study's findings and limits: TCRB CDR3s from Type 1 diabetes patients were moderately but significantly shorter in all four CD4+ subsets.

Material for sequencing was central memory CD4+ T cells from blood. The receptors originated from a woman between 40 and 50 years old with type 1 diabetes.

V is TRBV7-9 and J is TRBJ2-7; 10 positions agree with TRBD1. Germline V gene sequence: CDR1 SEHNR, CDR2 FQNEAQ (reference sequence). The V and J ends lost 4 bases and 3 bases, in that order; junction bases with no gene match: 3. CDR3 length: 14 amino acids. The CDR3 sequence: CASSSGTGVYEQYF. The DNA of the CDR3 is TGTGCCAGCAGCTCCGGGACAGGGGTCTACGAGCAGTACTTC.

This clone occurred a few times. CDR3 nucleotides: TGTGCCAGCAGCTTAAGTGGAGCTGAGCAGTTCTTC. It codes for CASSLSGAEQFF. V usage is TRBV7-3 and J usage is TRBJ2-1; no firm D call. The V gene lost 1 base and the J gene lost 9 bases, with 7 bases spanning the gap. This CDR3 contains 12 residues. CDR1 and CDR2 from the germline V gene are SGHTA and FQGTGA. The full variable domain, completed using reference TRBV7-3 and TRBJ2-1, is GAGVSQTPSNKVTEKGKYVELRCDPISGHTALYWYRQSLGQGPEFLIYFQGTGAADDSGLPNDRFFAVRPEGSVSTLKIQRTERGDSAVYLCASSLSGAEQFFGPGTRLTVL.

This chain joins TRBV5-6 and TRBJ1-1; 10 nucleotides line up with TRBD1. Trimming removed 1 base from V and 4 bases from J; junction bases left unmatched: 7. The CDR3 has 16 residues. Germline V lookup: CDR1 SGHDT, CDR2 YYEEEE. The CDR3 nucleotides are TGTGCCAGCAGCTTGTCTTGGACAGGGGGGATCACTGAAGCTTTCTTT. Protein product: CASSLSWTGGITEAFF.

The table lists this clone with a count of one. The V gene is TRBV29-1, the J gene TRBJ2-1; maybe TRBD2 (5 bases). V gave up 7 bases and J gave up 5 bases, with 15 bases separating them. From germline, CDR1 is SQVTM and CDR2 ANQGSEA. This CDR3 has 13 residues. DNA for the CDR3: TGCAGCGCTGCTGGGGAGTTCGACAATGAGCAGTTCTTC. Residues: CSAAGEFDNEQFF.

V usage is TRBV28 and J usage is TRBJ1-1, with 7 nucleotides matching TRBD1. Germline trimming cut 7 bases from V and 2 bases from J; bases unmatched to any gene: 7. This CDR3 has 14 residues. Germline loops: CDR1 MDHEN, CDR2 SYDVKM. DNA of the CDR3: TGTGCCAGCACCCCGGGACAGCTTAACACTGAAGCTTTCTTT. Translated: CASTPGQLNTEAFF.

This clone was found a few times. The DNA for the CDR3 is TGTGCCAGCAGCCAAGAATCCAGCGGGAGAGGAACAGATACGCAGTATTTT. It codes for CASSQESSGRGTDTQYF. This chain uses TRBV14 with TRBJ2-3; 8 bases agree with TRBD2. Per germline, CDR1 SGHDN and CDR2 FVKESK. The CDR3 is 17 amino acids. The V and J ends lost 0 bases and 3 bases, in that order; junction bases with no gene match: 8.

CDR3 sequence (DNA): TGTGCCAGCACCGCGGGGTCTACCTCAGGAGCTGAAAAACTGTTTTTT. Its protein product is CASTAGSTSGAEKLFF. The chain couples TRBV7-9 to TRBJ1-4; D gene uncertain. Deletions cut 7 bases from V and 7 bases from J, with 22 bases between. CDR1 and CDR2 (germline): SEHNR, FQNEAQ (reference sequence). The length of the CDR3 is 16 residues.

This rearrangement joins TRBV7-2 to TRBJ2-7; possible D gene TRBD2, 6 bases. V dropped 3 bases and J dropped 2 bases, with 17 bases sitting between them. The CDR3 has 16 residues. Germline CDR1 reads SGHTA; CDR2 reads FQGNSA. In DNA form, the CDR3 reads TGTGCCAGCAGCTTTGGGGCCGCGGGGATTCCCTACGAGCAGTACTTC. This encodes CASSFGAAGIPYEQYF.

The chain links TRBV6-6 to TRBJ2-5; weak D call: TRBD2 (6 bases). The ends were cut back, 2 bases at V and 8 bases at J, with 12 bases in the middle. This CDR3 contains 13 residues. CDR1 MNHNY and CDR2 SVGAGI come from the germline V gene (reference sequence). CDR3 sequence: CASSYGRRETQYF. The CDR3 coding sequence is TGTGCCAGCAGTTACGGGAGGCGGGAAACCCAGTACTTC.

This clone was seen only a few times. The chain links TRBV11-2 to TRBJ2-2; tentative D call: TRBD1 (6 bases). The CDR3 has 15 amino acids. Germline CDR1 and CDR2: SGHAT and FQNNGV. V lost 5 bases, J lost 4 bases, and 14 bases lay in between. The CDR3 loop is CASSITGQGTGELFF. CDR3 coding DNA: TGTGCCAGCAGCATCACAGGGCAGGGCACCGGGGAGCTGTTTTTT.

This sequence joins TRBV27 and TRBJ2-6; D possibly corresponds to TRBD2 (5 bases). Per the germline V gene, CDR1 is MNHEY and CDR2 is SMNVEV (reference sequence). The V end lost 1 base, the J end lost 2 bases, and 9 bases lay between the germline ends. The CDR3 has 16 amino acids. The chain's CDR3 is CASSLYGVPGANVLTF. For the CDR3, the DNA is TGTGCCAGCAGTTTATACGGGGTTCCTGGGGCCAACGTCCTGACTTTC.

The table lists this clone with many counts. V usage is TRBV28 and J usage is TRBJ2-4, with D perhaps TRBD1 (5 bases). V was cut by 5 bases and J by 4 bases, with 12 bases left in between. The germline CDR1 and CDR2 sequences are MDHEN and SYDVKM. The CDR3 runs to 14 residues. Here the CDR3 DNA reads TGTGCCAGCAGTCCAGGACACCTGAAAAACATTCAGTACTTC. Residues: CASSPGHLKNIQYF.

This chain connects TRBV6-5 to TRBJ2-2; 9 nucleotides align to TRBD2. This CDR3 is 15 amino acids long. Germline CDR1 MNHEY, CDR2 SVGAGI. With 5 bases clipped from V and 4 bases from J, the junction kept 5 bases outside the gene matches. This CDR3 reads CASSQLAGATGELFF. CDR3 DNA: TGTGCCAGCAGTCAATTAGCGGGGGCCACCGGGGAGCTGTTTTTT.

This chain uses TRBV11-2 with TRBJ2-7, with TRBD1 as a possible D gene (5 bases). The germline V and J ends were trimmed by 2 bases and 7 bases, with 15 bases remaining between them. The CDR3 runs 14 residues. Germline assignment: CDR1 SGHAT and CDR2 FQNNGV. In DNA form, the CDR3 reads TGTGCCAGCAGCTTAACCCAGGGCCTGCGAGAGCAGTACTTC. Protein sequence: CASSLTQGLREQYF.

This clone has only a few counts. V gene TRBV7-2 combines with J gene TRBJ2-5, with 8 bases fitting TRBD1. Germline trimming cut 4 bases from V and 3 bases from J; bases unmatched to any gene: 13. Germline-derived CDR1 and CDR2 are SGHTA and FQGNSA. The CDR3 is made up of 17 amino acids. The CDR3 nucleotides read TGTGCCAGCAGCTCCCCCCTTACAGGGGGAAGAGAAGAGACCCAGTACTTC. It encodes CASSSPLTGGREETQYF.

The rearrangement uses TRBV7-2 and TRBJ1-2; D not resolved. Germline V gene lookup returns CDR1 SGHTA and CDR2 FQGNSA. V shed 2 bases and J shed 11 bases, with 18 bases lying between them. The CDR3 runs 14 residues. CDR3 coding DNA: TGTGCCAGCAGCTTATTCTGGGTCACTCCGGGGTACACCTTC. Its protein product is CASSLFWVTPGYTF.

Ten or more counts support this clone. The rearrangement joins TRBV2 to TRBJ2-3; D is undetermined. The CDR3 loop spans 14 amino acids. Trimming took 6 bases from V and 0 from J, leaving 10 bases between them. Germline V gene sequence: CDR1 SNHLY, CDR2 FYNNEI. CDR3 region: CASRIVGSTDTQYF. CDR3 in DNA: TGTGCCAGCAGAATTGTCGGGAGCACAGATACGCAGTATTTT.

This clone was counted only a few times. The chain joins TRBV20-1 to TRBJ1-4; TRBD1 matches 7 bases. V shed 7 bases and J 8 bases; nucleotides not matched to a gene: 4. Per the germline V gene, CDR1 is DFQATT and CDR2 is SNEGSKA (reference sequence). The CDR3 consists of 11 residues. DNA of the CDR3: TGCAGTGGAGGGACAGCCGAAAAACTGTTTTTT. Translating it yields CSGGTAEKLFF.

Only a few counts were recorded for this clone. The chain recombines TRBV2 with TRBJ2-5; 16 bases agree with TRBD2. With V trimmed by 8 bases and J by 5 bases, 8 bases remained unmatched. Looked up from germline, CDR1 is SNHLY and CDR2 is FYNNEI. This CDR3 spans 16 amino acids. CDR3 sequence: CASGGTSGRADETQYF. CDR3 DNA sequence: TGTGCCAGCGGGGGGACTAGCGGGAGGGCCGATGAGACCCAGTACTTC.

The sample holds a few counts of this clone. The chain employs TRBV7-3 and TRBJ2-1; 13 positions match TRBD2. The J segment lost 10 bases and the V segment lost 5 bases, leaving 8 bases of the junction unmatched. The CDR3 is 15 residues long. The V gene's germline CDR1 is SGHTA and CDR2 FQGTGA. CDR3 protein: CASSTTSGGAKEQFF. CDR3 sequence (DNA): TGTGCCAGCAGCACTACTAGCGGGGGGGCCAAAGAGCAGTTCTTC.

V and J are TRBV6-6 and TRBJ2-1, with TRBD2 identical over 15 bases. The CDR3 runs to 14 residues. Germline V gene sequence: CDR1 MNHNY, CDR2 SVGAGI (reference sequence). Trimming cost V 5 bases and J 7 bases; bases outside gene matches: 0. CDR3 in DNA: TGTGCCAGCAGTGGGACTAGCGGGAGGAATGAGCAGTTCTTC. This codes for CASSGTSGRNEQFF.

Only a few counts were recorded for this clone. This chain uses TRBV30 with TRBJ1-1, with a weak D call TRBD1 (6 bases). Trimming cost V 5 bases and J 3 bases, with 13 bases left between them. CDR3 size: 13 residues. Per germline, CDR1 GTSNPN and CDR2 SVGIG (reference sequence). The CDR3 bases are TGTGCCTGGGACAAGGACAGCGACACTGAAGCTTTCTTT. Translation: CAWDKDSDTEAFF.

CDR3 in DNA: TGTGCCAGCAGCCCTCGGGGAGTGAACACTGAAGCTTTCTTT. As protein: CASSPRGVNTEAFF. The genes are TRBV7-3 and TRBJ1-1, with no clear D. Germline V CDR1 and CDR2: SGHTA, FQGTGA. The CDR3 is made up of 14 amino acids. V shed 5 bases and J shed 0 bases, with 10 bases lying between them.

V is TRBV7-2 and J is TRBJ1-5, with D perhaps matching TRBD1 (6 bases). The V gene's germline CDR1 is SGHTA and CDR2 FQGNSA. V lost 5 bases and J lost 7, with 12 bases in between. The CDR3 is 13 residues long. The CDR3 DNA reads as TGTGCCAGCAGCAAACAGGGTGACCAGCCCCAGCATTTT. The encoded protein is CASSKQGDQPQHF. The full variable domain, its missing parts supplied by reference TRBV7-2 and TRBJ1-5, is GAGVSQSPSNKVTEKGKDVELRCDPISGHTALYWYRQSLGQGLEFLIYFQGNSAPDKSGLPSDRFSAERTGGSVSTLTIQRTQQEDSAVYLCASSKQGDQPQHFGDGTRLSIL.

This chain uses TRBV11-2 with TRBJ2-1, with TRBD2 matching 12 bases. Germline V lookup: CDR1 SGHAT, CDR2 FQNNGV. After removal of 1 base from V and 4 bases from J, the junction contained 2 bases not matched to a gene. The CDR3 contains 16 residues. The CDR3 bases are TGTGCCAGCAGCTTAGCCGGACTAGCGGGATACAATGAGCAGTTCTTC. Translation gives CASSLAGLAGYNEQFF.

The V and J genes are TRBV6-5 and TRBJ1-2; no clear D. V was trimmed by 2 bases and J by 7 bases, leaving 17 bases between them. The CDR3 runs 15 residues. CDR1 and CDR2 (germline): MNHEY, SVGAGI. CDR3 DNA sequence: TGTGCCAGCAGTTACGGGTTCTCCGACCTAGCTGGCTACACCTTC. It codes for CASSYGFSDLAGYTF.

CDR3 sequence reads: CASSVAGGINEKLFF. The CDR3 DNA reads TGTGCCAGCAGCGTAGCGGGAGGGATTAATGAAAAACTGTTTTTT. The genes are TRBV9 and TRBJ1-4; D gene uncertain. Germline lookup yields CDR1 SGDLS and CDR2 YYNGEE. V was cut by 0 bases and J by 4 bases, with 10 bases left in between. The CDR3 has 15 residues.

This chain uses TRBV11-2 with TRBJ2-1; 10 nucleotides line up with TRBD2. J gave up 4 bases and V 5 bases, and 5 bases lay outside the gene matches. Germline values: CDR1 SGHAT, CDR2 FQNNGV. The CDR3 runs to 15 residues. CDR3: CASSRASGGYNEQFF. The CDR3 nucleotides are TGTGCCAGCAGCCGTGCTAGCGGGGGTTACAATGAGCAGTTCTTC.

V is TRBV11-2 and J is TRBJ1-1; a weak D match, TRBD1 (5 bases). The germline CDR1 and CDR2 sequences are SGHAT and FQNNGV. The length of the CDR3 is 15 residues. The V and J ends lost 3 bases and 3 bases respectively, with 14 bases between them. CDR3 DNA: TGTGCCAGCAGCTTGGAGGGGTGGGGGGACACTGAAGCTTTCTTT. Its translation is CASSLEGWGDTEAFF.

V usage is TRBV7-9 and J usage is TRBJ2-5; D gene ambiguous. V lost 6 bases and J lost 5, with 7 bases in between. The CDR3 has 11 residues. Looked up from germline, CDR1 is SEHNR and CDR2 is FQNEAQ (reference sequence). The CDR3 DNA is TGTGCCAGCAGGAACTTCGAGACCCAGTACTTC. Translating gives CASRNFETQYF.